This T cell receptor beta chain was sequenced during a study of T cells in Graves' hyperthyroidism and ophthalmopathy. In regard to this clonotype: The antigen remains undetermined.

The CDR3 length is 10 residues. Looked up from germline, CDR1 is DFQATT and CDR2 is SNEGSKA (reference sequence). Trimming shortened V by 6 bases and J by 9 bases, and 11 bases separated the two germline ends. Findings and caveats of the study: Blood also carried most thyroid clonotypes expanded above 0.001.

Amplified TCR beta CDR3 regions derived from RNA transcripts. During a first-round RT-PCR of the TCR CDR3, the HTBI primer set was used. TCRdb redid the calling of the multiplex PCR reads with MiXCR, one entry per CDR3 protein. The data show over 450,000 distinct CDR3 sequences, 15% to 20% seen once. The chain uses TRBV20-1 and TRBJ2-5; D perhaps matches TRBD2 (6 bases). Material for sequencing was blood. This clonotype was sampled from a woman aged 18-30 years with Graves' ophthalmopathy. The CDR3 reads CSASPGAQYF. The CDR3 region has the DNA TGCAGTGCCAGTCCGGGGGCCCAGTACTTC.